The clone carrying this T cell receptor beta chain was seen a single time. This record comes from a study of blood T cell repertoires in COVID-19. Across the whole study: Acute-phase and convalescent COVID-19 samples originated in the United States, Italy and Spain. The cDNA or gDNA used as material had been derived from T cells, B-cell-depleted T cells, or PBMCs.

The authors' processing: Amplification of reference gene primers provided the estimated nucleated cell counts. The protocol was immunoSEQ multiplex PCR, while the TCRdb copy is restricted to in-frame clones and leaves out a portion. V, J and clone size are taken as reported in that table, and D and trimming were inferred from the DNA itself. This table has 60,000 to 95,000 clones, around 91% appearing once. The sequenced sample consisted of peripheral blood. The receptor comes from a human donor in a cohort sampled during active COVID-19.

The CDR3 DNA follows: TGTGCCAGCAGTTCCGGGACAGGATACGAGCAGTACTTC. Its protein product is CASSSGTGYEQYF. This chain links TRBV6-2 or TRBV6-3 with TRBJ2-7; TRBD1 agrees at 8 bases. This CDR3 is 13 amino acids long. The J segment lost 4 bases and the V segment lost 4 bases, leaving 3 bases of the junction unmatched. Germline V CDR1 and CDR2: MNHEY, SVGEGT.